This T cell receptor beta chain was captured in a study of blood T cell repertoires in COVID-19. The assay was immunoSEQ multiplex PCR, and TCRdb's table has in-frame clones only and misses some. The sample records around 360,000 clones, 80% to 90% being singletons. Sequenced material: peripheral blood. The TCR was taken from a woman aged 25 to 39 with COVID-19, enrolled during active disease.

The CDR3 protein is CASSEGSGGIEKLFF. The DNA for the CDR3 is TGTGCCAGCAGTGAGGGATCAGGGGGGATCGAAAAACTGTTTTTT. V and J are TRBV6-4 and TRBJ1-4; 7 bases are shared with TRBD1. The CDR3 is 15 residues long. V was pared by 3 bases and J by 8 bases, with 9 bases of the junction left unmatched. The germline gives CDR1 MRHNA, CDR2 SNTAGT.